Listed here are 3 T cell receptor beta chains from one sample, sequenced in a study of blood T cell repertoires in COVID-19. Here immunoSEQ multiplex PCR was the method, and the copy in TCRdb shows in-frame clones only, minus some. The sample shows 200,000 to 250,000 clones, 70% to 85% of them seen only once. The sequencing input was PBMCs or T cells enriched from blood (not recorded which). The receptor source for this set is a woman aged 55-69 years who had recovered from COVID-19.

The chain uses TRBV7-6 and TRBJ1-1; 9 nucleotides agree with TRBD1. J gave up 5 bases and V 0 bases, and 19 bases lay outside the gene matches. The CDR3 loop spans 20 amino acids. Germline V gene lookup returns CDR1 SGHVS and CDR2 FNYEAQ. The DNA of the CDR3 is TGTGCCAGCAGCTTAGCGAGGGGCCATTACCTAAGGACAGGGGAGACTGAAGCTTTCTTT. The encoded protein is CASSLARGHYLRTGETEAFF. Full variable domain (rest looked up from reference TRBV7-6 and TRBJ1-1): GAGVSQSPRYKVTKRGQDVALRCDPISGHVSLYWYRQALGQGPEFLTYFNYEAQQDKSGLPNDRFSAERPEGSISTLTIQRTEQRDSAMYRCASSLARGHYLRTGETEAFFGQGTRLTVV.

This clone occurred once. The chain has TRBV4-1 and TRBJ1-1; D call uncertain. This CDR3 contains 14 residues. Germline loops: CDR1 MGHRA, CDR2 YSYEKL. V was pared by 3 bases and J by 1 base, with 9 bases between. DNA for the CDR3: TGCGCCAGCAGCCAGCCTGGGCAGAACACTGAAGCTTTCTTT. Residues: CASSQPGQNTEAFF.

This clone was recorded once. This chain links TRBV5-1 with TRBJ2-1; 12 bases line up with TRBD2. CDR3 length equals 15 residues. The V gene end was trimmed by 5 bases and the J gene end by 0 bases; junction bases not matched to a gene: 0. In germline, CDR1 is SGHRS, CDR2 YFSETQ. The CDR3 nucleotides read TGCGCCAGCAGGACTAGCGGGAGCTCCTACAATGAGCAGTTCTTC. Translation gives CASRTSGSSYNEQFF.